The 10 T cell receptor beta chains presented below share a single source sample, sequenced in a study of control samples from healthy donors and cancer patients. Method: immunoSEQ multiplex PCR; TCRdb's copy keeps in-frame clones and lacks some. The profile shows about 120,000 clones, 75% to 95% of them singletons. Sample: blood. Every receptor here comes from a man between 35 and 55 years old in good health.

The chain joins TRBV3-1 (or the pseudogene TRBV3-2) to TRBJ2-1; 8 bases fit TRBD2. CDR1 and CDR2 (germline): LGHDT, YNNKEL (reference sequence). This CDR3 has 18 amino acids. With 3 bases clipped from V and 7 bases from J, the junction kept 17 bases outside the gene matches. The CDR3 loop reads CASSQVILGPGGQNEQFF. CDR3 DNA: TGTGCCAGCAGCCAGGTCATTCTCGGGCCGGGGGGGCAAAATGAGCAGTTCTTC.

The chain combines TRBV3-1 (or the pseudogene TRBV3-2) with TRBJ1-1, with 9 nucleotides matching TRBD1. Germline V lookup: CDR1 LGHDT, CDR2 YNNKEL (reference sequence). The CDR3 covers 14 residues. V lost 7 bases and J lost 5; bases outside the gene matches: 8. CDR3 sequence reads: CASTTGQGKTEAFF. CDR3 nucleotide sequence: TGTGCCAGCACCACGGGACAGGGAAAAACTGAAGCTTTCTTT.

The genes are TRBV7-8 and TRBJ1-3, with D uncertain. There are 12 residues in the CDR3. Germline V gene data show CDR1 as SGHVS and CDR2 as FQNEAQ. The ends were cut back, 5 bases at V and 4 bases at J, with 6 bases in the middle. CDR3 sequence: CASSARGNTIYF. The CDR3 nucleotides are TGTGCCAGCAGCGCTAGGGGAAACACCATATATTTT.

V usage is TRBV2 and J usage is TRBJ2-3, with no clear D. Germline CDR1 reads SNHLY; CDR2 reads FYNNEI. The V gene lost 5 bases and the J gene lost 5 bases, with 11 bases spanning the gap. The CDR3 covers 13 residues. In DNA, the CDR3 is TGTGCCAGCAGTCAAGACTGGGAAGATACGCAGTATTTT. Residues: CASSQDWEDTQYF.

The DNA for the CDR3 is TGTGCCAGCAGGGAACAAGGGGGCTCGAAGTACTTC. It is translated as CASREQGGSKYF. The chain uses TRBV2 and TRBJ2-7; 7 positions match TRBD1. The CDR3 has 12 amino acids. Unmatched junction bases numbered 10, after V lost 6 bases and J lost 11 bases. Looked up from germline, CDR1 is SNHLY and CDR2 is FYNNEI. Supplemented by reference TRBV2 and TRBJ2-7, the full variable domain reads EPEVTQTPSHQVTQMGQEVILRCVPISNHLYFYWYRQILGQKVEFLVSFYNNEISEKSEIFDDQFSVERPDGSNFTLKIRSTKLEDSAMYFCASREQGGSKYFGPGTRLTVT.

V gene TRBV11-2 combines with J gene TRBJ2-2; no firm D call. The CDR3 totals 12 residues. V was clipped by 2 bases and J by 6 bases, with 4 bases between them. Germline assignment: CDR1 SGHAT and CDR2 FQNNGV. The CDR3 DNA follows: TGTGCCAGCAGCTTAAATGCCGGGGAGCTGTTTTTT. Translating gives CASSLNAGELFF.

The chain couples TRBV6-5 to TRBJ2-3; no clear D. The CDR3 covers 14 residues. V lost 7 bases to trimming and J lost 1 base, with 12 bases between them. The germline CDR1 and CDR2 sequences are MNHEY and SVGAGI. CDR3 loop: CASNEVEGTDTQYF. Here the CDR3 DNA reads TGTGCCAGCAACGAAGTTGAGGGCACAGATACGCAGTATTTT.

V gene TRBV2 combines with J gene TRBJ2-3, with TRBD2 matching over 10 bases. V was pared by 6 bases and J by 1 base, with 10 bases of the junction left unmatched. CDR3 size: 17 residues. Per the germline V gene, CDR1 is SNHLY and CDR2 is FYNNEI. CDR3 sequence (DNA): TGTGCCAGCAGGAAAGCGGGGGGGAACGCCCGCACAGATACGCAGTATTTT. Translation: CASRKAGGNARTDTQYF.

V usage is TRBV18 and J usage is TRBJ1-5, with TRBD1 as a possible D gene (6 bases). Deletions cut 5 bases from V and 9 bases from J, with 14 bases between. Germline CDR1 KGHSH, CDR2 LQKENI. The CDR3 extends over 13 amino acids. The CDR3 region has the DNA TGTGCCAGCTCAGAGGACAGCAGTAGGCCCCAGCATTTT. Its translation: CASSEDSSRPQHF. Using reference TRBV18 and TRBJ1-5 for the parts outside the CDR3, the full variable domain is NAGVMQNPRHLVRRRGQEARLRCSPMKGHSHVYWYRQLPEEGLKFMVYLQKENIIDESGMPKERFSAEFPKEGPSILRIQQVVRGDSAAYFCASSEDSSRPQHFGDGTRLSIL.

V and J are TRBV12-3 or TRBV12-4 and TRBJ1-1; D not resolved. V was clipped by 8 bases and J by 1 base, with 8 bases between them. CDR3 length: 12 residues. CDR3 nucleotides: TGTGCCAGCGTTACTTGGAACACTGAAGCTTTCTTT. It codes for CASVTWNTEAFF.